The 5 T cell receptor beta chains reported below all come from one sample, sequenced in a study of regulatory and conventional T cells in RAG deficiency. Profiling relied on immunoSEQ multiplex PCR, and the TCRdb table lists in-frame clones only, not all of them. The sample includes tens of thousands of clones, about 88% seen only once; the top ten take roughly 13%. This sample was also put to use in a study of regulatory T cells. That report adds: The PCR used 52 TRBV and 13 TRBJ primers.

Source material: CD8+ T cells sorted from blood. The receptors were sampled from a human donor in good health.

The gene calls are TRBV29-1 and TRBJ1-2; no definite D call. CDR3 length: 12 residues. V lost 3 bases and J lost 2, with 7 bases in between. The V gene's germline CDR1 is SQVTM and CDR2 ANQGSEA. The CDR3 reads CSVDPGNYGYTF. CDR3 DNA sequence: TGCAGCGTTGATCCGGGGAACTATGGCTACACCTTC. The full variable domain, with the rest looked up from reference TRBV29-1 and TRBJ1-2, is SAVISQKPSRDICQRGTSLTIQCQVDSQVTMMFWYRQQPGQSLTLIATANQGSEATYESGFVIDKFPISRPNLTFSTLTVSNMSPEDSSIYLCSVDPGNYGYTFGSGTRLTVV.

The genes are TRBV6-1 and TRBJ2-5; no definite D call. The V gene's germline CDR1 is MNHNS and CDR2 SASEGT. The CDR3 has 12 residues. V shed 5 bases and J shed 7 bases, with 11 bases lying between them. In DNA form, the CDR3 reads TGTGCCAGCAGTCCCCGATGGGGGACCCAGTACTTC. Translating it yields CASSPRWGTQYF.

The rearrangement links TRBV6-1 to TRBJ1-4; D not resolved. The length of the CDR3 is 13 residues. The V end was cut by 6 bases, the J end by 7 bases, with 12 bases between. Looked up from germline, CDR1 is MNHNS and CDR2 is SASEGT. This chain's CDR3 is CASRAGGGEKLFF. CDR3 DNA: TGTGCCAGCAGAGCAGGAGGAGGTGAAAAACTGTTTTTT.

V and J are TRBV6-1 and TRBJ1-3, with no clear D. Between the trimmed V and J ends, which lost 7 bases and 3 bases, there was a span of 16 bases. CDR1 is MNHNS, CDR2 SASEGT, per germline. CDR3 size: 15 residues. This CDR3 reads CASTTSWANGNTIYF. The CDR3 coding sequence is TGTGCCAGCACCACATCGTGGGCGAATGGAAACACCATATATTTT.

The chain combines TRBV30 with TRBJ1-1; 12 nucleotides align to TRBD1. V lost 2 bases, J lost 6 bases, and 19 bases stayed unmatched. This CDR3 is 19 amino acids long. Germline loops: CDR1 GTSNPN, CDR2 SVGIG (reference sequence). CDR3 nucleotides: TGTGCCTGGAGTACTCCGGGACAGGGGGCAAAGAAAGTGATCGCTGAAGCTTTCTTT. Its translation: CAWSTPGQGAKKVIAEAFF.